This T cell receptor (beta chain) was recovered during a study of T cell responses to AZD1222 COVID-19 vaccine. Overall study results and limits: Following two doses of AZD1222, Spike-specific TCR breadth and depth rose.

In the case of this clone: Its antigen is undetermined.

V was clipped by 6 bases and J by 0 bases, with 9 bases between them. This CDR3 is 14 amino acids long. Germline V gene data show CDR1 as SGHTA and CDR2 as FQGNSA. Measured with immunoSEQ multiplex PCR; TCRdb has only the in-frame clones, and not every one. The sample carries more than 85,000 clones, more than 75% recorded once. V usage is TRBV7-2 and J usage is TRBJ2-1, with a weak D call TRBD1 (6 bases). Sequencing was performed on peripheral blood, taken on day 0 of AZD1222 vaccination. The source of this sequence is an adult in good health. The CDR3 sequence: CASRGQSSYNEQFF. CDR3 in DNA: TGTGCCAGCAGAGGACAGAGCTCCTACAATGAGCAGTTCTTC.